Listed below are T cell receptor beta chains from one sample, sequenced in a study of Graves' ophthalmopathy and Graves' hyperthyroidism. In TCRdb, the multiplex PCR reads were re-called with MiXCR into one record per CDR3 protein. The sample includes about 48,000 distinct CDR3 sequences, around 48% seen only once; the top ten take around 23%. The sequencing input was peripheral blood. Receptors originate from an adult man with Graves' ophthalmopathy. CDR3s include the opening cysteine and the closing phenylalanine or tryptophan. The D gene is left open where the match is weak. Clone sizes are given selectively: once, few, many, or a class where the clone is expanded.

J	V	D	size	CDR3	DNA
TRBJ1-1	TRBV5-5	.	many	CASRGMNTEAFF	TGTGCCAGTCGTGGGATGAACACTGAAGCTTTCTTT
TRBJ2-5	TRBV3-1	.	.	CASSQGAQETQYF	TGTGCCAGCAGCCAAGGGGCGCAAGAGACCCAGTACTTC
TRBJ2-7	TRBV6-6	TRBD1	many	CASSRRQGTYEQYF	TGTGCCAGCAGTCGCCGACAGGGAACCTACGAGCAGTACTTC
TRBJ2-3	TRBV6-5	TRBD2	many	CASSYSYSGKTDTQYF	TGTGCCAGCAGTTACTCGTATAGCGGGAAAACGGATACGCAGTATTTT
TRBJ1-4	TRBV6-1	TRBD1	.	CASSRTGINEKLFF	TGTGCCAGCAGTCGGACAGGGATTAATGAAAAACTGTTTTTT
TRBJ1-2	TRBV19	.	many	CASSISGTGNYGYTF	TGTGCCAGTAGTATCAGCGGGACGGGCAACTATGGCTACACCTTC
TRBJ2-7	TRBV28	TRBD1	many	CASRSPGQGVEQYF	TGTGCCAGCAGGTCCCCGGGACAGGGGGTCGAGCAGTACTTC
TRBJ1-1	TRBV12-3/TRBV12-4	.	.	CASRNPGTTNTEACF	TGTGCCAGCAGAAATCCGGGGACAACCAACACTGAAGCTTGCTTT
TRBJ1-2	TRBV10-3	.	few	CAISDGTEANYGYTF	TGTGCCATCAGTGACGGGACCGAAGCTAACTATGGCTACACCTTC
TRBJ2-3	TRBV9	.	.	CASSTRGYGGTDTQYF	TGTGCCAGCAGTACCCGGGGGTACGGGGGCACAGATACGCAGTATTTT
TRBJ1-5	TRBV2	.	.	CASSEIAGKGNQPQHF	TGTGCCAGCAGTGAAATTGCAGGGAAGGGCAATCAGCCCCAGCATTTT
TRBJ2-1	TRBV2	.	medium-sized	CASSDWAGDNEQFF	TGTGCCAGCAGTGATTGGGCAGGGGATAATGAGCAGTTCTTC
TRBJ2-7	TRBV5-1	.	once	CASSLSFARYEQYF	TGCGCCAGCAGCTTGTCATTCGCCCGCTACGAGCAGTACTTC
TRBJ2-1	TRBV7-8	.	.	CASSYTGDSYNEQFF	TGTGCCAGCAGCTACACCGGGGACTCCTACAATGAGCAGTTCTTC
TRBJ2-5	TRBV27	TRBD1	.	CASSDRGGETQYF	TGTGCCAGCAGCGACAGGGGGGGAGAGACCCAGTACTTC
TRBJ1-2	TRBV5-1	.	.	CASSLLTGSYGYTF	TGCGCCAGCAGTCTCCTTACAGGGAGCTATGGCTACACCTTC
TRBJ1-5	TRBV20-1	.	medium-sized	CSANQPQHF	TGCAGTGCTAATCAGCCCCAGCATTTT
TRBJ2-3	TRBV7-3	.	.	CASSLASERADTQYF	TGTGCCAGCAGCTTAGCGAGCGAACGAGCAGATACGCAGTATTTT
TRBJ2-3	TRBV20-1	.	.	CSARDNLDTQYF	TGCAGTGCTAGAGACAACCTAGATACGCAGTATTTT
TRBJ2-5	TRBV4-2	.	.	CASSRAPGRQETQYF	TGTGCCAGCAGTAGAGCTCCGGGACGCCAAGAGACCCAGTACTTC
TRBJ1-2	TRBV28	.	.	CASSLGAQGGYTF	TGTGCCAGCAGTTTGGGGGCTCAAGGGGGCTACACCTTC
TRBJ2-4	TRBV11-2	.	many	CASSLEPKNIQYF	TGTGCCAGCAGCTTAGAACCCAAAAACATTCAGTACTTC
TRBJ2-1	TRBV27	.	many	CASSFGVEQFF	TGTGCCAGCAGTTTTGGGGTCGAGCAGTTCTTC
TRBJ2-5	TRBV7-9	.	.	CASSPRTVRLVETQYF	TGTGCCAGCAGCCCACGGACAGTTCGGCTGGTGGAGACCCAGTACTTC
TRBJ1-1	TRBV20-1	TRBD1	.	CSAAQGRDTEAFF	TGCAGTGCGGCACAGGGGAGGGACACTGAAGCTTTCTTT
TRBJ1-3	TRBV2	.	medium-sized	CASSVGGKGIYF	TGTGCCAGCAGTGTCGGGGGCAAGGGCATATATTTT
TRBJ2-1	TRBV4-1	TRBD2	many	CASSIQSGTSSRGEQFF	TGCGCCAGCAGCATCCAGTCCGGGACTAGCTCTAGGGGTGAGCAGTTCTTC
TRBJ2-1	TRBV5-1	.	many	CASSLAGKPGHEQFF	TGCGCCAGCAGCTTGGCCGGGAAACCGGGCCATGAGCAGTTCTTC